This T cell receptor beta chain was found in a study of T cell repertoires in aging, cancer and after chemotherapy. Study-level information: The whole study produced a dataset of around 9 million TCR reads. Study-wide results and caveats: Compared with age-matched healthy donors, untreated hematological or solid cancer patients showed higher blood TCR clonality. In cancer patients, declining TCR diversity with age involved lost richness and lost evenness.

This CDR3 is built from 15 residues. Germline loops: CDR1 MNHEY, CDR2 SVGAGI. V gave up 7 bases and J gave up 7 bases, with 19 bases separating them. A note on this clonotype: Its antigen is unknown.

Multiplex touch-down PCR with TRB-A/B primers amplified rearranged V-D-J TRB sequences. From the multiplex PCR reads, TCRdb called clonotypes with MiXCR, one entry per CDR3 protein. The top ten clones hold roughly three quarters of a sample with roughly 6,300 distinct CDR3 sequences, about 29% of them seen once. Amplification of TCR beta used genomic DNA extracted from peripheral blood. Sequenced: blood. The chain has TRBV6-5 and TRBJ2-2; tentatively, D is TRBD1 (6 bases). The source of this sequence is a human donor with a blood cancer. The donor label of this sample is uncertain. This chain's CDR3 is CASKSTGSNGGELFF. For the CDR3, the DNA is TGTGCCAGCAAGTCTACAGGGAGTAATGGCGGGGAGCTGTTTTTT.